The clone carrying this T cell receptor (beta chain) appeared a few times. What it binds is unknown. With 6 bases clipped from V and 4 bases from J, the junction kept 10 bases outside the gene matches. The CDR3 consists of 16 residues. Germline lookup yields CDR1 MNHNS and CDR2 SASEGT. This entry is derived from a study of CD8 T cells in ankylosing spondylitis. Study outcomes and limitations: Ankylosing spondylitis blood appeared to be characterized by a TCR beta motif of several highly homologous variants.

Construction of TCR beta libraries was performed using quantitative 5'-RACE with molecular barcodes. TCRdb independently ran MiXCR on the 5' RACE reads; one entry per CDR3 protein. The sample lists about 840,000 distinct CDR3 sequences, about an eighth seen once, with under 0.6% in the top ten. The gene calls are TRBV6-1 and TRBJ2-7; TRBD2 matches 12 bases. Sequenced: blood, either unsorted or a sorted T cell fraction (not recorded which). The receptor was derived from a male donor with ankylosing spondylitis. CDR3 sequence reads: CASSQGLAGTGYEQYF. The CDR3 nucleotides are TGTGCCAGCAGCCAAGGACTAGCGGGGACCGGATACGAGCAGTACTTC.